This TCR beta chain is from a study of T cell repertoires in cytomegalovirus infection (dated by TCRdb to the late 2010s). About the study as a whole: Donor HLA type was relevant to the analysis, as public TCR beta signatures indicated carriage of CMV infection together with the matching HLA type. The full study reports these points: The ex vivo response was dominated by HLA-C-restricted CMV-specific TCR beta clonotypes, which also provided the single most frequent clonotype in two of eight donors. In both this cohort and an independent roughly 350-donor cohort, the cumulative frequency of public TCR beta family members distinguished carriers of CMV infection plus the relevant HLA type.

The CDR3, from cysteine to phenylalanine, totals 15 residues. Here the CDR3 DNA is all that survives: 45 bases in frame from base 1. At the junction V is shortened by 1 base and J by 6 bases, with 10 bases in between. Data came from an Illumina HiSeq 1500. TCRdb trimmed public reads at Q25 via fastp, called clones via MiXCR and kept in-frame beta chains. Rows matching on CDR3 protein sequence are summarized as one entry with the most common DNA and genes. For this sample the table gives some 320,000 distinct CDR3 sequences, of which 9% to 9.5% were detected only once. The biggest ten clones account for 3.5% to 4.5% of the sample. This clonotype was recorded many times. Its antigen is unknown. It has no much larger one-base neighbor in the sample; base qualities were not kept.

This receptor chain uses TRBV12-3 or TRBV12-4 and TRBJ1-6; no confident D gene assignment can be made. The receptor comes from a human donor in good health (CMV status not recorded). Some clones in this sample may be carry-over from other donors' samples. Sequenced sample: PBMCs. Read as DNA, the sequence is TGTGCCAGCAGTTTAGGCGGAGCTCGTAATTCACCCCTCCACTTT. Translated, this is CASSLGGARNSPLHF.